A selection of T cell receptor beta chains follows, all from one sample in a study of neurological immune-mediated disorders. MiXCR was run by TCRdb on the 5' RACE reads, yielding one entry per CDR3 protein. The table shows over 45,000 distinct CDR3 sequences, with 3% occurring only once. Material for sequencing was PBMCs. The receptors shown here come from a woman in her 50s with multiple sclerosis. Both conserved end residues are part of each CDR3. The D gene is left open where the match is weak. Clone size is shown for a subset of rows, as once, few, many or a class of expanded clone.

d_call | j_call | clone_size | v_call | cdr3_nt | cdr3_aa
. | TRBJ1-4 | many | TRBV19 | TGTGCCAGTAGTATAAATCGGGACCGAACTAATGAAAAACTGTTTTTT | CASSINRDRTNEKLFF
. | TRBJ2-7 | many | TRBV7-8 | TGTGCCAGCAGCGTTAGGACAGTCTACGAGCAGTACTTC | CASSVRTVYEQYF
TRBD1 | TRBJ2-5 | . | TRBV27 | TGTGCCAGCAGCCCGGGTCAGGGGGCGCTGTGGGAGACCCAGTACTTC | CASSPGQGALWETQYF
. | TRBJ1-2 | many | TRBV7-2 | TGTGCCAGCAGCCCACGCTGGGGACCCTATGGCTACACCTTC | CASSPRWGPYGYTF
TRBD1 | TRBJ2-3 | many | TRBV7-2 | TGTGCCAGCAGCTCCGACAGGGCCCTCACAGATACGCAGTATTTT | CASSSDRALTDTQYF
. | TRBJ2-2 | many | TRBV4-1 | TGCGCCAGCAGCCAACCTCCTCTGAACACCGGGGAGCTGTTTTTT | CASSQPPLNTGELFF
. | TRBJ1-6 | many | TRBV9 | TGTGCCAGCAGCGTCAGGACAGCTGATTCACCCCTCCACTTT | CASSVRTADSPLHF
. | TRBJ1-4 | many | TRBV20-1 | TGCAGTGCTAGAGATGGGAACGGAAATGAAAAACTGTTTTTT | CSARDGNGNEKLFF
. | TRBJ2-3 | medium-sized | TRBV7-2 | TGTGCCAGCAGCGCCCTTTGGACGGGCAGCACAGATACGCAGTATTTT | CASSALWTGSTDTQYF
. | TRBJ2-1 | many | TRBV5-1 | TGCGCCAGCAGCTTAGCTCCCCAGGGCAGGGAATACAATGAGCAGTTCTTC | CASSLAPQGREYNEQFF
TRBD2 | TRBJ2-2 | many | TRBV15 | TGTGCCACCAGCAGAGCTGGAGCGGGAGGAAACACCGGGGAGCTGTTTTTT | CATSRAGAGGNTGELFF
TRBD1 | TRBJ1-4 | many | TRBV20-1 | TGCAGTGCCCGGGACAGGGGGCCATCAACTAATGAAAAACTGTTTTTT | CSARDRGPSTNEKLFF
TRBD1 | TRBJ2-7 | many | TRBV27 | TGTGCCAGCAGTTTTGGGACAGGGGAGTTCTACGAGCAGTACTTC | CASSFGTGEFYEQYF
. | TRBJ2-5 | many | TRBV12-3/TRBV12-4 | TGTGCCAGCAACCAAGATGGGGGCTGGAGAGAGACCCAGTACTTC | CASNQDGGWRETQYF
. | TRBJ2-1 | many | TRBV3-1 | TGTGCCAGCAGCCACTTGAATGAGCAGTTCTTC | CASSHLNEQFF
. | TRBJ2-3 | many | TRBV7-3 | TGTGCCAGCAGCCCGCCGGGATCCACAGATACGCAGTATTTT | CASSPPGSTDTQYF
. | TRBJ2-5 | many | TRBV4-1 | TGCGCCAGCAGCCCACTGGTTCTGGAGACCCAGTACTTC | CASSPLVLETQYF
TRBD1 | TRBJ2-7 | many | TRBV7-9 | TGTGCCAGCAGCGACAAAGGGGGCAGGGAAGCCTACGAGCAGTACTTC | CASSDKGGREAYEQYF
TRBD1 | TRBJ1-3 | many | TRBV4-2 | TGTGCCAGCCGAAGGGACAGGGGTTTTTCCGGCTCTGGAAACACCATATATTTT | CASRRDRGFSGSGNTIYF
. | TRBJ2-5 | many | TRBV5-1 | TGCGCCAGCAGCTTCGGGCCAGCCGGAGGGACAGAGACCCAGTACTTC | CASSFGPAGGTETQYF
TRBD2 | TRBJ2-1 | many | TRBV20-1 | TGCAGTGCTAGAGATAGCGGGGGCCACAATGAGCAGTTCTTC | CSARDSGGHNEQFF
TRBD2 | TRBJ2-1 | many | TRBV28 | TGTGCCAGCAGTACTTCTAGCGGGCACTCCTACAATGAGCAGTTCTTC | CASSTSSGHSYNEQFF
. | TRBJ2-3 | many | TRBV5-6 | TGTGCCAGCAGTCCCACCGCGATTAGCACAGATACGCAGTATTTT | CASSPTAISTDTQYF